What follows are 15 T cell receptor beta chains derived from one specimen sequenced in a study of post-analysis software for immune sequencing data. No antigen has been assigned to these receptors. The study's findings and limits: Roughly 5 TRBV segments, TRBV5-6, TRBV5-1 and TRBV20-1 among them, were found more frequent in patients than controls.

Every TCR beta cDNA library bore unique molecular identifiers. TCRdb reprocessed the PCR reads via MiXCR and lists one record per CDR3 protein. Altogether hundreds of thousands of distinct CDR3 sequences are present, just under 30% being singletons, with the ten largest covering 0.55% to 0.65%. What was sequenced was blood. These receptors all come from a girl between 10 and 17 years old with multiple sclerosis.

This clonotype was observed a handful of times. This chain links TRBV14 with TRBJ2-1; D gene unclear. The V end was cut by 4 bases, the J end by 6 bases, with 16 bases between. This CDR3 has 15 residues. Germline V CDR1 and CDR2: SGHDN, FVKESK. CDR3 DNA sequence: TGTGCCAGCAGCCGAGCCCCGGGCCGAGGCAATGAGCAGTTCTTC. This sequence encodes CASSRAPGRGNEQFF.

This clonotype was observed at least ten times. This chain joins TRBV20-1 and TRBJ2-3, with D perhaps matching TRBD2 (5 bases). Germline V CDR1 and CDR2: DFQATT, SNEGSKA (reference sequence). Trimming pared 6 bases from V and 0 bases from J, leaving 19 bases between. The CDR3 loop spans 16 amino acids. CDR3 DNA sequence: TGCAGTGCCGGGGTTGTCAATACCCGTAGCACAGATACGCAGTATTTT. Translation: CSAGVVNTRSTDTQYF.

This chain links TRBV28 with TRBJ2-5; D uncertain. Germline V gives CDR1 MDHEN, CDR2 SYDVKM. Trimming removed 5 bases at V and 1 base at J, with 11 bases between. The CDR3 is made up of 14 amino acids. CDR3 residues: CASSGSLTQETQYF. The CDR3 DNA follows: TGTGCCAGCAGTGGTAGCCTAACCCAAGAGACCCAGTACTTC.

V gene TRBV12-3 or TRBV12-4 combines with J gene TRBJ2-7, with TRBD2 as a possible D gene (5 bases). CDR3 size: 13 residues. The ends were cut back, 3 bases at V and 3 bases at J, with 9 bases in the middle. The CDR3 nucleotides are TGTGCCAGCAGTTTGGCAGCGGACTACGAGCAGTACTTC. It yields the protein CASSLAADYEQYF.

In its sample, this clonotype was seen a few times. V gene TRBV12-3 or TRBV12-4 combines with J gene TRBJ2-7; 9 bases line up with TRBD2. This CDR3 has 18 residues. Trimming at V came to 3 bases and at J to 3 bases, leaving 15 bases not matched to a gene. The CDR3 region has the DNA TGTGCCAGCAGTTTTAGGGATGGATGGCGGGAGGGCCTCTACGAGCAGTACTTC. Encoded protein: CASSFRDGWREGLYEQYF.

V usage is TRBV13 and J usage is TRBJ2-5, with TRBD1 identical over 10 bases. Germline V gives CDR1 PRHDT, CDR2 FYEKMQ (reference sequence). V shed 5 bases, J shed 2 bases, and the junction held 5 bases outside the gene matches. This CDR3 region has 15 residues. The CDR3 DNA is TGTGCCAGCAGCGTGGGACAGGGGATACAAGAGACCCAGTACTTC. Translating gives CASSVGQGIQETQYF.

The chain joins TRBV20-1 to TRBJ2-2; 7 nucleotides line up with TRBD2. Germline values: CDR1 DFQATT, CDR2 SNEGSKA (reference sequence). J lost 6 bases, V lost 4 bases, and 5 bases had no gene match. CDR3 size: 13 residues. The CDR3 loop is CSANGGYSGELFF. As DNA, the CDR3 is TGCAGTGCTAACGGGGGGTATTCCGGGGAGCTGTTTTTT.

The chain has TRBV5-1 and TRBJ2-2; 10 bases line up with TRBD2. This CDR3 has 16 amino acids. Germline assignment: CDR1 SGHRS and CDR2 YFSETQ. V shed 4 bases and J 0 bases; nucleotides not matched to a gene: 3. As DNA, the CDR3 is TGCGCCAGCAGCCTAGGACTAGCGGCGAACACCGGGGAGCTGTTTTTT. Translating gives CASSLGLAANTGELFF.

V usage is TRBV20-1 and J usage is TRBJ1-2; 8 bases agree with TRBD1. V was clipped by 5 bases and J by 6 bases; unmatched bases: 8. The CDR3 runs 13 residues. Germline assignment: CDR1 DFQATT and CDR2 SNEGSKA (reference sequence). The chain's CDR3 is CSAYYDRGNGYTF. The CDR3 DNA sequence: TGCAGTGCTTACTACGACAGGGGAAATGGCTACACCTTC.

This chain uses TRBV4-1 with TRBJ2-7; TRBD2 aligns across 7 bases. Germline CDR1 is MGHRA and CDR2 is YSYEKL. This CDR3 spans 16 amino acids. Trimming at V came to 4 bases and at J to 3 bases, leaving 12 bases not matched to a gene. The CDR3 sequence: CASSRGERDVYYEQYF. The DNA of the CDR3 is TGCGCCAGCAGCCGAGGAGAGCGGGATGTATACTACGAGCAGTACTTC.

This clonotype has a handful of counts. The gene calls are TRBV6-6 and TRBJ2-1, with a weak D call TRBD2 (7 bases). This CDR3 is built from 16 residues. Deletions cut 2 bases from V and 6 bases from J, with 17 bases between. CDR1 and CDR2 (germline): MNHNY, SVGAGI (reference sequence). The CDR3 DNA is TGTGCCAGCAGTTACGGAGGGGGGTCTAGCGGCAATGAGCAGTTCTTC. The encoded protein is CASSYGGGSSGNEQFF.

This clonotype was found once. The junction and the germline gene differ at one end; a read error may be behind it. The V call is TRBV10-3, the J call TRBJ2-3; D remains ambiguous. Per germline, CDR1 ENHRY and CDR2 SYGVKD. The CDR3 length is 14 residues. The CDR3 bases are TGTGCCATCAGTGAGTCGAAGAGCGCCGATACGCGGTATTTT. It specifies CAISESKSADTRYF.

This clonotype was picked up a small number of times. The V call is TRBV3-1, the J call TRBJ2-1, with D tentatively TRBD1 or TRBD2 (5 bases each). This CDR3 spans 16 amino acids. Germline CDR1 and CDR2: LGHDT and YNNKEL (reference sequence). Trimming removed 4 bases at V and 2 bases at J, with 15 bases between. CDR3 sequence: CASSPPLGVAYNEQFF. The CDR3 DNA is TGTGCCAGCAGCCCCCCCCTGGGGGTGGCCTACAATGAGCAGTTCTTC.

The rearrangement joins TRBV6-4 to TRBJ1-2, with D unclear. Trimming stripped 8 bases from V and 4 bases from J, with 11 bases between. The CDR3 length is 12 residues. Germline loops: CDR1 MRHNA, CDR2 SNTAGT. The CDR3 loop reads CASFDLGYGYTF. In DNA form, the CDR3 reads TGTGCCAGCTTCGACCTGGGCTATGGCTACACCTTC.

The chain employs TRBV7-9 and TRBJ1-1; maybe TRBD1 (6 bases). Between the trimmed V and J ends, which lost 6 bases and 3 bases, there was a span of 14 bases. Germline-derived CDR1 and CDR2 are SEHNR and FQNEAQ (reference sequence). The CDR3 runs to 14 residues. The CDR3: CASRDTGTYTEAFF. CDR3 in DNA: TGTGCCAGCAGGGACACAGGGACCTACACTGAAGCTTTCTTT.